This T cell receptor beta chain was obtained from a study of T cells in Graves' hyperthyroidism and ophthalmopathy. Authors of the study amplified TCR beta CDR3 regions from RNA transcripts. In the first-round RT-PCR of the TCR CDR3, the HTBI primer set was used. TCRdb analysed the multiplex PCR reads with MiXCR anew, one entry per CDR3 protein. The sample carries around 250,000 distinct CDR3 sequences, about a sixth recorded once. Clinical symptoms, serum thyroxine, TRAb, thyroid ultrasound and orbital computed tomography informed diagnoses. This clonotype was counted ten times or more. The CDR3 consists of 14 residues. J lost 6 bases, V lost 4 bases, and 6 bases had no gene match.

Sequenced material: blood. This chain joins TRBV12-3 or TRBV12-4 and TRBJ1-5; 7 bases map to TRBD1. The sequence derives from a woman aged 18-29 years with Graves' ophthalmopathy. CDR3 protein: CASSSGGRAQPQHF. The CDR3 coding sequence is TGTGCCAGCAGTTCAGGGGGGCGCGCTCAGCCCCAGCATTTT.